The 25 T cell receptor beta chains listed next were all sequenced from one sample in a study of blood T cell repertoires in COVID-19. Only in-frame clones appear in the TCRdb table, and some are missing; sequencing was by immunoSEQ multiplex PCR. The profile covers more than 85,000 clones, with over 80% appearing a single time and 15% to 20% taken by the ten largest. The sample comprised peripheral blood. All receptors derive from a man of 80 years or more with acute or convalescent COVID-19.

V gene TRBV9 combines with J gene TRBJ1-5; 7 nucleotides line up with TRBD1. Germline V gene lookup returns CDR1 SGDLS and CDR2 YYNGEE. This CDR3 contains 14 residues. The V and J ends lost 2 bases and 3 bases, in that order; junction bases with no gene match: 2. DNA for the CDR3: TGTGCCAGCAGCGTTGGGACAGTCAATCAGCCCCAGCATTTT. Translated, it gives CASSVGTVNQPQHF. The full variable domain, completed using reference TRBV9 and TRBJ1-5, is DSGVTQTPKHLITATGQRVTLRCSPRSGDLSVYWYQQSLDQGLQFLIQYYNGEERAKGNILERFSAQQFPDLHSELNLSSLELGDSALYFCASSVGTVNQPQHFGDGTRLSIL.

This clone was seen a single time. This chain links TRBV6-5 with TRBJ1-5; 7 bases align to TRBD1. There are 15 residues in the CDR3. The ends lost 4 bases at V and 4 bases at J; junction bases unmatched: 7. Per the germline V gene, CDR1 is MNHEY and CDR2 is SVGAGI. The CDR3: CASSSRQTGNQPQHF. The DNA of the CDR3 is TGTGCCAGCAGTTCACGGCAGACAGGGAATCAGCCCCAGCATTTT.

The rearrangement links TRBV19 to TRBJ2-5, with TRBD1 identical over 7 bases. The CDR3 contains 13 residues. The ends lost 6 bases at V and 4 bases at J; junction bases unmatched: 5. Germline V gene lookup returns CDR1 LNHDA and CDR2 SQIVND (reference sequence). As DNA, the CDR3 is TGTGCCAGTAGAGGACAGGCTACAGAGACCCAGTACTTC. Protein sequence: CASRGQATETQYF.

This chain uses TRBV19 with TRBJ2-7; 11 nucleotides match TRBD2. The CDR3 extends over 15 amino acids. Germline lookup yields CDR1 LNHDA and CDR2 SQIVND (reference sequence). V was clipped by 4 bases and J by 3 bases; unmatched bases: 5. As DNA, the CDR3 is TGTGCCAGTAGTAACCCTGGGACTAGCGGCTACGAGCAGTACTTC. This translates into CASSNPGTSGYEQYF. The full variable domain, in which reference TRBV19 and TRBJ2-7 provide the parts outside the CDR3, is DGGITQSPKYLFRKEGQNVTLSCEQNLNHDAMYWYRQDPGQGLRLIYYSQIVNDFQKGDIAEGYSVSREKKESFPLTVTSAQKNPTAFYLCASSNPGTSGYEQYFGPGTRLTVT.

This CDR3 reads CASSQDSGASEQYF. The CDR3 nucleotides are TGCGCCAGCAGCCAAGATAGCGGGGCAAGCGAGCAGTACTTC. The rearrangement links TRBV4-3 to TRBJ2-7, with TRBD2 matching over 8 bases. V gave up 0 bases and J gave up 6 bases; unmatched junction bases: 4. In germline, CDR1 is LGHNA, CDR2 YSLEER. This CDR3 contains 14 residues.

CDR3 nucleotide sequence: TGCGCCAGCAGCTTCGACAGGGCGACGTTCATGAACACTGAAGCTTTCTTT. Its translation: CASSFDRATFMNTEAFF. The chain couples TRBV4-1 to TRBJ1-1, with 7 bases aligning to TRBD1. V was clipped by 5 bases and J by 0 bases; unmatched bases: 12. In germline, CDR1 is MGHRA, CDR2 YSYEKL. CDR3 size: 17 residues.

The rearrangement joins TRBV19 to TRBJ2-3; D possibly corresponds to TRBD1 (5 bases). CDR1 and CDR2 (germline): LNHDA, SQIVND (reference sequence). Trimming removed 3 bases from V and 0 bases from J, with 13 bases in between. The length of the CDR3 is 16 residues. This CDR3 is CASSISDSSSTDTQYF. Here the CDR3 DNA reads TGTGCCAGTAGTATTTCAGACAGCTCTAGCACAGATACGCAGTATTTT.

The chain carries TRBV5-1 and TRBJ2-1; 7 nucleotides agree with TRBD1. With V trimmed by 6 bases and J by 10 bases, 13 bases remained unmatched. CDR1 and CDR2 from the germline V gene are SGHRS and YFSETQ. CDR3 size: 14 residues. The CDR3 coding sequence is TGCGCCAGCACTCCTTGGGACAGCCTCGGGGAGCAGTTCTTC. Encoded protein: CASTPWDSLGEQFF.

Only one count was recorded for this clone. V usage is TRBV5-4 and J usage is TRBJ1-2; D remains ambiguous. The germline CDR1 and CDR2 sequences are SGHNT and YYREEE (reference sequence). Trimming took off 5 bases at V and 0 bases at J, with 11 bases between the two ends. CDR3 length: 14 residues. The CDR3 is CASSRDTSNYGYTF. In nucleotides, the CDR3 is TGTGCCAGCAGTCGTGACACCTCTAACTATGGCTACACCTTC.

This chain joins TRBV18 and TRBJ1-4; D is unclear. Germline CDR1 and CDR2: KGHSH and LQKENI. The CDR3 spans 15 residues. V dropped 2 bases and J dropped 8 bases, with 15 bases sitting between them. The CDR3 is CASSPAGPGWEKLFF. The CDR3 coding sequence is TGTGCCAGCTCACCAGCGGGCCCAGGATGGGAAAAACTGTTTTTT.

This clone was counted a single time. The chain combines TRBV11-2 with TRBJ1-2, with TRBD1 matching over 7 bases. The CDR3 extends over 14 amino acids. From germline, CDR1 is SGHAT and CDR2 FQNNGV. The V and J ends lost 5 bases and 3 bases, in that order; junction bases with no gene match: 6. CDR3 sequence: CASSPLTGYYGYTF. Written as DNA, the CDR3 is TGTGCCAGCAGCCCCCTGACAGGGTACTATGGCTACACCTTC.

The chain is built from TRBV5-8 and TRBJ1-1, with unresolved D. The CDR3 contains 14 residues. Germline-derived CDR1 and CDR2 are SGHTS and YDEGEE. The V gene lost 0 bases and the J gene lost 0 bases, with 6 bases spanning the gap. DNA for the CDR3: TGTGCCAGCAGCTTGGCGGTCATGAACACTGAAGCTTTCTTT. Translated, it gives CASSLAVMNTEAFF.

The CDR3 nucleotides are TGTGCCTGGAGTGTACTTCGGAGTACCCGGGAGACCCAGTACTTC. It is translated as CAWSVLRSTRETQYF. This chain links TRBV30 with TRBJ2-5, with D unclear. The CDR3 sequence is 15 residues long. V lost 0 bases and J 5 bases, leaving 16 bases between the germline ends. CDR1 and CDR2 from the germline V gene are GTSNPN and SVGIG (reference sequence).

This clone was observed once. The chain recombines TRBV18 with TRBJ2-2; TRBD1 agrees at 7 bases. This CDR3 comprises 15 residues. Trimming at V came to 6 bases and at J to 0 bases, leaving 4 bases not matched to a gene. The V gene's germline CDR1 is KGHSH and CDR2 LQKENI. CDR3 protein: CASSPGTANTGELFF. The CDR3, as DNA: TGTGCCAGCTCCCCCGGGACAGCGAACACCGGGGAGCTGTTTTTT.

The V gene is TRBV19, the J gene TRBJ2-5, with 8 nucleotides matching TRBD1. CDR3 length equals 15 residues. CDR1 is LNHDA and CDR2 is SQIVND in the germline V gene (reference sequence). The V and J ends lost 4 bases and 4 bases, in that order; junction bases with no gene match: 8. CDR3 protein: CASSTARGLPETQYF. The CDR3 coding sequence is TGTGCCAGTAGTACAGCCAGGGGGCTCCCAGAGACCCAGTACTTC.

The chain carries TRBV28 and TRBJ1-1, with a possible D match to TRBD1 (5 bases). Germline loops: CDR1 MDHEN, CDR2 SYDVKM. The CDR3 contains 16 residues. V dropped 6 bases and J dropped 0 bases, with 17 bases sitting between them. CDR3 sequence reads: CASSSRTRIMNTEAFF. The CDR3 nucleotides read TGTGCCAGCAGCTCTAGGACACGGATAATGAACACTGAAGCTTTCTTT.

This chain uses TRBV11-2 with TRBJ2-1, with 12 bases aligning to TRBD2. V shed 0 bases, J shed 6 bases, and the junction held 0 bases outside the gene matches. Germline loops: CDR1 SGHAT, CDR2 FQNNGV. This CDR3 has 15 amino acids. The CDR3 DNA is TGTGCCAGCAGCTTAGAACTAGCGGGGGGCAATGAGCAGTTCTTC. Residues: CASSLELAGGNEQFF.

The chain carries TRBV2 and TRBJ1-5; D is unresolved. Trimming left V 0 bases short and J 5 bases short, with 11 bases between. The CDR3 has 15 amino acids. Germline CDR1 reads SNHLY; CDR2 reads FYNNEI. The CDR3 protein is CASSEAGQIHQPQHF. CDR3 DNA: TGTGCCAGCAGTGAAGCTGGTCAGATTCATCAGCCCCAGCATTTT.

The chain carries TRBV10-3 and TRBJ1-5; D is unresolved. The CDR3 has 15 amino acids. The germline V and J ends were trimmed by 3 bases and 2 bases, with 11 bases remaining between them. The germline gives CDR1 ENHRY, CDR2 SYGVKD. CDR3 sequence: CAISDPGLGNQPQHF. The CDR3 DNA reads as TGTGCCATCAGTGACCCGGGTCTAGGCAATCAGCCCCAGCATTTT.

The V gene is TRBV28, the J gene TRBJ1-6; D is possibly TRBD1 (6 bases). Looked up from germline, CDR1 is MDHEN and CDR2 is SYDVKM. This CDR3 spans 17 amino acids. Between the trimmed V and J ends, which lost 0 bases and 2 bases, there was a span of 11 bases. CDR3 region: CASSLWRAGAYNSPLHF. The CDR3 DNA follows: TGTGCCAGCAGTTTATGGAGGGCAGGGGCCTATAATTCACCCCTCCACTTT.

Comment on this clone: Other DNA sequences in this sample translate to the same CDR3. This chain uses TRBV28 with TRBJ2-5; 15 nucleotides agree with TRBD2. The CDR3 has 16 residues. The germline gives CDR1 MDHEN, CDR2 SYDVKM. J was trimmed by 1 base and V by 3 bases; bases with no gene match: 0. This CDR3 reads CASSLGLAGGQETQYF. The CDR3 nucleotides are TGTGCCAGCAGTTTGGGACTAGCGGGAGGCCAAGAGACCCAGTACTTC.

The chain uses TRBV4-1 and TRBJ2-1, with 11 nucleotides matching TRBD2. There are 15 residues in the CDR3. Per the germline V gene, CDR1 is MGHRA and CDR2 is YSYEKL. The trim removed 4 bases at V and 8 bases at J, leaving 7 bases unmatched. Here the CDR3 reads CASSLSGTSGDEQFF. CDR3 sequence (DNA): TGCGCCAGCAGCCTTTCCGGGACTAGCGGAGATGAGCAGTTCTTC.

DNA for the CDR3: TGTGCCAGCAGCCGCCCGGGGGACAGGGGAAATGGCTACACCTTC. Encoded protein: CASSRPGDRGNGYTF. The genes are TRBV5-8 and TRBJ1-2; TRBD1 agrees at 10 bases. Germline CDR1 reads SGHTS; CDR2 reads YDEGEE. The CDR3 consists of 15 residues. V lost 4 bases to trimming and J lost 6 bases; unmatched junction nucleotides: 9.

In this sample, this clone turned up a few times. V usage is TRBV19 and J usage is TRBJ1-6, with 10 bases fitting TRBD1. From germline, CDR1 is LNHDA and CDR2 SQIVND (reference sequence). Unmatched junction bases numbered 3, after V lost 7 bases and J lost 9 bases. The CDR3 is 13 amino acids. The CDR3 spells CASKTGGGSPLHF. DNA for the CDR3: TGTGCCAGTAAGACAGGGGGCGGTTCACCCCTCCACTTT.

The chain carries TRBV28 and TRBJ1-5, with 7 bases aligning to TRBD1. V shed 10 bases and J 4 bases; nucleotides not matched to a gene: 7. Per germline, CDR1 MDHEN and CDR2 SYDVKM. The CDR3 covers 13 residues. CDR3 in amino acids: CATRTGPNQPQHF. In DNA, the CDR3 is TGTGCCACCAGGACAGGTCCAAATCAGCCCCAGCATTTT. The variable domain in full, with the rest retrieved from reference TRBV28 and TRBJ1-5, is DVKVTQSSRYLVKRTGEKVFLECVQDMDHENMFWYRQDPGLGLRLIYFSYDVKMKEKGDIPEGYSVSREKKERFSLILESASTNQTSMYLCATRTGPNQPQHFGDGTRLSIL.